This TCR beta chain was identified in a study of cytomegalovirus exposure and HLA in healthy donors. The table came from immunoSEQ multiplex PCR; TCRdb's copy has only in-frame clones and leaves some out. This sample has 150,000 to 200,000 clones; around 90% occur once, and the top ten carry approximately 3%. This clone showed up just once. Sequenced sample: PBMCs. The receptor comes from a woman aged 18-35 years in good health and CMV-seropositive.

The CDR3 DNA follows: TGTGCCAGCAGTCCCCTCTCTAGGGGAGAGACCCAGTACTTC. Amino acid sequence: CASSPLSRGETQYF. The chain uses TRBV27 and TRBJ2-5, with D possibly TRBD1 on 5 matching bases. CDR3 length: 14 residues. V lost 5 bases to trimming and J lost 4 bases, with 14 bases between them. CDR1 is MNHEY and CDR2 is SMNVEV in the germline V gene (reference sequence).